These 23 T cell receptor beta chains were sequenced from one sample in a study of blood T cells in healthy people across ages. The authors ran a second PCR of roughly 7 to 11 cycles using a sample-barcoded 5' primer and a J-beta primer mix. TCRdb reanalysed the 5' RACE reads using MiXCR and keeps one entry per CDR3 protein. Among 650,000 or so distinct CDR3 sequences listed, 40% to 65% were seen once. The source material was blood. All receptors come from a woman over 75 in good health.

A word on this clonotype: A much larger clone lies a single base off, so this may be a read error. The gene calls are TRBV7-3 and TRBJ2-1; possible D gene TRBD2, 5 bases. Germline values: CDR1 SGHTA, CDR2 FQGTGA. This CDR3 contains 15 residues. V shed 5 bases and J shed 5 bases, with 16 bases lying between them. CDR3 nucleotides: TGTGCCAGCAGCACAGCGGAAGGGCCTAACAATGAGCAGTTCTTC. Translation: CASSTAEGPNNEQFF.

To note about this clonotype: This could be a read error, since a much larger clone is one nucleotide away. This chain connects TRBV7-9 to TRBJ2-3; D assignment may be TRBD1 or TRBD2 (5 bases each). The CDR3 extends over 16 amino acids. Germline CDR1 SEHNR, CDR2 FQNEAQ (reference sequence). In DNA, the CDR3 is TGTGCCTGCAGCTTAGCAGGGACGAGTAACACAGATACGCAGTATTTT. It translates to CACSLAGTSNTDTQYF. Full variable domain (missing parts from reference TRBV7-9 and TRBJ2-3): DTGVSQNPRHKITKRGQNVTFRCDPISEHNRLYWYRQTLGQGPEFLTYFQNEAQLEKSRLLSDRFSAERPKGSFSTLEIQRTEQGDSAMYLCACSLAGTSNTDTQYFGPGTRLTVL.

Comment on this clonotype: Just one base apart from a much larger clone, this may be a read error. The rearrangement uses TRBV7-9 and TRBJ2-1; D unresolved. Germline-derived CDR1 and CDR2 are SEHNR and FQNEAQ (reference sequence). The CDR3 loop spans 16 amino acids. The V and J ends lost 1 base and 6 bases respectively, with 16 bases between them. The CDR3 bases are TGTGCCAGCAGCTTAGTGGTGCTAGGTCAGGCCAATGAGCAGTTCTTC. Its protein product is CASSLVVLGQANEQFF.

The V gene is TRBV9, the J gene TRBJ2-7, with D uncertain. Looked up from germline, CDR1 is SGDLS and CDR2 is YYNGEE. Between the trimmed V and J ends, which lost 3 bases and 1 base, there was a span of 11 bases. The CDR3 is 14 amino acids. DNA of the CDR3: TGTGCCAGCAGCGCTCGGCCGGGTTCCTACGAGCAGTACTTC. As protein: CASSARPGSYEQYF.

The chain joins TRBV27 to TRBJ2-7; 7 bases agree with TRBD1. Germline V gene data show CDR1 as MNHEY and CDR2 as SMNVEV (reference sequence). There are 16 residues in the CDR3. V lost 2 bases to trimming and J lost 1 base; unmatched junction nucleotides: 8. The CDR3 protein is CASSLALRGRSYEQYF. CDR3 bases: TGTGCCAGCAGTTTAGCCCTCAGGGGGAGATCCTACGAGCAGTACTTC.

This clonotype was counted between two and nine times. J is TRBJ2-3 and V is TRBV3-1, with 8 bases aligning to TRBD2. Germline loops: CDR1 LGHDT, CDR2 YNNKEL (reference sequence). With 10 bases clipped from V and 0 bases from J, the junction kept 9 bases outside the gene matches. The CDR3 has 15 residues. CDR3 nucleotide sequence: TGTGCCACCGCCTCTAGCGGGCCTAGCACAGATACGCAGTATTTT. This translates into CATASSGPSTDTQYF.

This clonotype was seen once. An end of the junction differs from the germline gene, which may be a read error. The rearrangement links TRBV3-1 to TRBJ2-1; 7 positions agree with TRBD2. Germline CDR1 reads LGHDT; CDR2 reads YNNKEL (reference sequence). The CDR3 runs 13 residues. The chain's CDR3 is CACSLGLRNEQFF. In DNA form, the CDR3 reads TGTGCCTGCAGCCTGGGACTACGCAATGAGCAGTTCTTC.

This clonotype was seen many times. V is TRBV7-4 and J is TRBJ2-3; no firm D call. CDR1 SGHVT and CDR2 SQSDAQ come from the germline V gene. The V end was cut by 5 bases, the J end by 0 bases, with 9 bases between. This CDR3 spans 14 amino acids. CDR3 protein: CASSPTPSTDTQYF. DNA of the CDR3: TGTGCCAGCAGCCCCACGCCTAGCACAGATACGCAGTATTTT. Looking up the rest from reference TRBV7-4 and TRBJ2-3 gives the full variable domain: GAGVSQSPRYKVAKRGRDVALRCDSISGHVTLYWYRQTLGQGSEVLTYSQSDAQRDKSGRPSGRFSAERPERSVSTLKIQRTEQGDSAVYLCASSPTPSTDTQYFGPGTRLTVL.

The gene calls are TRBV20-1 and TRBJ1-5; tentatively, D is TRBD1 (5 bases). Germline-derived CDR1 and CDR2 are DFQATT and SNEGSKA (reference sequence). The CDR3 is made up of 14 amino acids. Trimming cost V 6 bases and J 6 bases, with 18 bases left between them. In nucleotides, the CDR3 is TGCAGTGCGCAGGCGGGGCACGGAGTTCAGCCCCAGCATTTT. Translating gives CSAQAGHGVQPQHF.

A word on this clonotype: One end of the junction is discordant with germline, which a read error may explain. The chain carries TRBV12-3 or TRBV12-4 and TRBJ1-5; D gene unclear. CDR3 length: 17 residues. The CDR3: CASSSTTSVYSNPPQHF. The CDR3 DNA reads TGTGCCAGCAGTTCAACGACGTCCGTATATAGCAATCCGCCCCAGCATTTT.

This clonotype was detected ten times or more. The chain couples TRBV5-1 to TRBJ2-3; 9 bases match TRBD2. The CDR3 loop spans 15 amino acids. J lost 11 bases, V lost 0 bases, and 10 bases had no gene match. Germline-derived CDR1 and CDR2 are SGHRS and YFSETQ. The CDR3 loop reads CASSLAAVAGALQYF. Here the CDR3 DNA reads TGCGCCAGCAGCTTGGCCGCGGTAGCGGGGGCGCTGCAGTATTTT.

This clonotype was observed many times. This sequence joins TRBV10-3 and TRBJ2-3, with 9 bases that match TRBD2. V lost 5 bases and J lost 1; bases outside the gene matches: 10. The CDR3 is made up of 17 amino acids. In germline, CDR1 is ENHRY, CDR2 SYGVKD. The CDR3 region is CAISSTGTSFGTDTQYF. In nucleotides, the CDR3 is TGTGCCATCAGTTCAACCGGGACTAGCTTCGGCACAGATACGCAGTATTTT.

This clonotype was counted only a few times. A much larger clone lies a single base off, so this may be a read error. V usage is TRBV7-3 and J usage is TRBJ2-3, with no clear D. Germline CDR1 reads SGHTA; CDR2 reads FQGTGA. CDR3 length: 14 amino acids. V was cut by 5 bases and J by 0 bases, with 9 bases left in between. The DNA of the CDR3 is TGTGCCAGCAGCGTACTCCAGAGCACAGATACGCAGTATTTT. Amino acids: CASSVLQSTDTQYF.

This clonotype has ten or more counts. This chain connects TRBV5-1 to TRBJ2-5; perhaps D is TRBD1 or TRBD2 (5 bases each). This CDR3 region has 16 residues. The V and J ends lost 5 bases and 0 bases respectively, with 17 bases between them. From germline, CDR1 is SGHRS and CDR2 YFSETQ. This CDR3 is CASRGVGQMYQETQYF. The CDR3, as DNA: TGCGCCAGCAGGGGGGTAGGGCAGATGTACCAAGAGACCCAGTACTTC.

This clonotype was seen only a few times. A much larger clone is a single base away; this may be a read error. The J gene is TRBJ2-3, the V gene TRBV10-2, with a tentative D call TRBD1 (6 bases). CDR1 and CDR2 from the germline V gene are WSHSY and SAAADI. The CDR3 loop spans 15 amino acids. V dropped 2 bases and J dropped 10 bases, with 19 bases sitting between them. CDR3 nucleotide sequence: TGCGCCAGCAGTGAGAGACAGGTCGCATCGGTGGCGCAGTATTTT. It translates to CASSERQVASVAQYF.

Concerning this clonotype itself: Since a much larger clone is just one base distant, this may be a read error. CDR3 residues: CSGTSSAEKYF. The CDR3 DNA reads as TGCAGCGGGACTAGCTCGGCTGAGAAGTACTTC. V usage is TRBV29-1 and J usage is TRBJ2-4; 8 positions agree with TRBD2. CDR3 size: 11 residues. Germline loops: CDR1 SQVTM, CDR2 ANQGSEA. V shed 7 bases and J 14 bases; nucleotides not matched to a gene: 10.

V gene TRBV28 combines with J gene TRBJ2-7; 8 bases are a match to TRBD2. The junction had 10 bases not matched to a gene; V was cut back by 6 bases and J by 0 bases. Looked up from germline, CDR1 is MDHEN and CDR2 is SYDVKM. The CDR3 totals 16 residues. The CDR3: CASSARGDKVSYEQYF. DNA for the CDR3: TGTGCCAGCAGCGCGCGGGGGGATAAGGTCTCCTACGAGCAGTACTTC.

This chain uses TRBV6-1 with TRBJ2-3; TRBD1 matches at 7 bases. The CDR3 covers 14 residues. Germline values: CDR1 MNHNS, CDR2 SASEGT. Trimming cost V 7 bases and J 4 bases; bases outside gene matches: 8. In nucleotides, the CDR3 is TGTGCCAGCAACCTGGACAGGTATTCAGATACGCAGTATTTT. Protein sequence: CASNLDRYSDTQYF.

The chain combines TRBV20-1 with TRBJ2-1, with D unresolved. The germline V gene encodes CDR1 DFQATT and CDR2 SNEGSKA (reference sequence). The length of the CDR3 is 17 residues. Trimming cost V 1 base and J 0 bases, with 16 bases left between them. The CDR3 DNA reads TGCAGTGCTAGAGCAAAGGAAGGAATCCCCTCCTACAATGAGCAGTTCTTC. Protein product: CSARAKEGIPSYNEQFF.

This clonotype was recorded only once. The chain recombines TRBV30 with TRBJ1-1; maybe TRBD1 (5 bases). Germline V gives CDR1 GTSNPN, CDR2 SVGIG (reference sequence). V dropped 2 bases and J dropped 1 base, with 14 bases sitting between them. This CDR3 is built from 15 residues. Written as DNA, the CDR3 is TGTGCCTGGAGTCCGACGCAGGGATGGAACACTGAAGCTTTCTTT. This codes for CAWSPTQGWNTEAFF.

This clonotype was found many times. The chain joins TRBV7-2 to TRBJ2-3; tentatively, D is TRBD1 (5 bases). Germline CDR1 is SGHTA and CDR2 is FQGNSA. The V end lost 1 base, the J end lost 4 bases, and 12 bases lay between the germline ends. The CDR3 runs to 15 residues. The CDR3: CASSLGVQVADTQYF. For the CDR3, the DNA is TGTGCCAGCAGCTTAGGTGTACAGGTTGCAGATACGCAGTATTTT.

The V and J genes are TRBV20-1 and TRBJ1-6; D gene uncertain. Germline V gene sequence: CDR1 DFQATT, CDR2 SNEGSKA (reference sequence). Trimming left V 3 bases short and J 9 bases short, with 12 bases between. The CDR3 runs to 13 residues. DNA for the CDR3: TGCAGTGCTAGTCCCACTCACGGTTCACCCCTCCACTTT. Translation: CSASPTHGSPLHF.

The rearrangement links TRBV18 to TRBJ1-2; 9 bases align to TRBD1. Trimming cost V 3 bases and J 6 bases; bases outside gene matches: 5. In germline, CDR1 is KGHSH, CDR2 LQKENI. The CDR3 consists of 14 residues. CDR3 loop: CASSPEGQGDGYTF. The CDR3 region has the DNA TGTGCCAGCTCACCGGAGGGACAGGGAGATGGCTACACCTTC.